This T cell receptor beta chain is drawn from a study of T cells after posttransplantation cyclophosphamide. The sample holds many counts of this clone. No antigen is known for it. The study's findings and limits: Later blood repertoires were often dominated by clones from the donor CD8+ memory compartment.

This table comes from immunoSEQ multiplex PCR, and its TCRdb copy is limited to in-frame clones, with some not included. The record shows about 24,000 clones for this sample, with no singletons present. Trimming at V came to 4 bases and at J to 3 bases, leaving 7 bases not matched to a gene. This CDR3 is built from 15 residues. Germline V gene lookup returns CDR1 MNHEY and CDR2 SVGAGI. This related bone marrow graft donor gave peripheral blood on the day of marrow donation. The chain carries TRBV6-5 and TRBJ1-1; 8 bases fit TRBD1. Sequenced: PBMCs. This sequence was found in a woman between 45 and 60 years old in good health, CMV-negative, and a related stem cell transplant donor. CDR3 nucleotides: TGTGCCAGCAGTTCCTCGGGACAGGCATACACTGAAGCTTTCTTT. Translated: CASSSSGQAYTEAFF.